One and the same sample provided the 19 T cell receptor beta chains below, sequenced in a study of cytomegalovirus exposure and HLA in healthy donors. The PCR contained 60 Vbeta and 13 Jbeta primers. Sequencing used immunoSEQ multiplex PCR; TCRdb keeps in-frame clones, though not all of them. This sample carries 200,000 to 300,000 clones, approximately 84% of them seen once, and the ten largest clones take 1.5% to 2.5%. Sequencing was done on a sample of PBMCs. These TCRs come from a woman aged 40 to 50 in good health and CMV-seropositive.

This rearrangement joins TRBV19 to TRBJ1-2, with D perhaps matching TRBD1 (5 bases). Germline CDR1 LNHDA, CDR2 SQIVND (reference sequence). The CDR3 loop spans 14 amino acids. V was clipped by 2 bases and J by 6 bases, with 13 bases between them. This CDR3 reads CASSILARADGYTF. In DNA, the CDR3 is TGTGCCAGTAGTATACTCGCCAGGGCAGATGGCTACACCTTC.

This clone was detected a few times. This sequence joins TRBV7-8 and TRBJ2-3; 12 nucleotides match TRBD2. Germline CDR1 and CDR2: SGHVS and FQNEAQ. V lost 5 bases and J lost 6; bases outside the gene matches: 9. This CDR3 has 16 residues. The CDR3 reads CASSPELAGGADTQYF. The CDR3 nucleotides are TGTGCCAGCAGCCCCGAACTAGCGGGAGGTGCCGATACGCAGTATTTT. Full variable domain (rest looked up from reference TRBV7-8 and TRBJ2-3): GAGVSQSPRYKVAKRGQDVALRCDPISGHVSLFWYQQALGQGPEFLTYFQNEAQLDKSGLPSDRFFAERPEGSVSTLKIQRTQQEDSAVYLCASSPELAGGADTQYFGPGTRLTVL.

The chain carries TRBV9 and TRBJ2-2; D is uncertain. Trimming pared 5 bases from V and 5 bases from J, leaving 10 bases between. This CDR3 is built from 13 residues. Germline lookup yields CDR1 SGDLS and CDR2 YYNGEE. CDR3 in DNA: TGTGCCAGCAGGGATTGGGCAACCGGGGAGCTGTTTTTT. Its protein is CASRDWATGELFF.

This clone showed up just a few times. This sequence joins TRBV5-1 and TRBJ2-2; D might be TRBD1 (5 bases). Germline V gene data show CDR1 as SGHRS and CDR2 as YFSETQ. The CDR3 spans 16 residues. The V gene lost 0 bases and the J gene lost 4 bases, with 13 bases spanning the gap. The CDR3 bases are TGCGCCAGCAGCTTGGTTTCAGGGTTTACCACCGGGGAGCTGTTTTTT. Translation: CASSLVSGFTTGELFF.

The chain uses TRBV6-6 and TRBJ2-7; TRBD1 might be the D (6 bases). From germline, CDR1 is MNHNY and CDR2 SVGAGI (reference sequence). The CDR3 has 16 residues. Trimming took 4 bases from V and 4 from J, leaving 20 bases between them. This CDR3 reads CASSSWTDNRGYEQYF. The CDR3, as DNA: TGTGCCAGCAGTTCGTGGACAGATAATAGGGGATACGAGCAGTACTTC.

The chain employs TRBV30 and TRBJ2-6; a weak D match, TRBD1 (7 bases). Germline loops: CDR1 GTSNPN, CDR2 SVGIG (reference sequence). V lost 0 bases and J 1 base, leaving 13 bases between the germline ends. The CDR3 sequence is 17 residues long. The DNA of the CDR3 is TGTGCCTGGAGTGTGGGGGGACAGAGTTCTGGGGCCAACGTCCTGACTTTC. Protein: CAWSVGGQSSGANVLTF.

V gene TRBV30 combines with J gene TRBJ2-3, with a weak D call TRBD1 (6 bases). V was pared by 5 bases and J by 4 bases, with 10 bases between. Germline values: CDR1 GTSNPN, CDR2 SVGIG (reference sequence). The CDR3 covers 12 residues. CDR3 residues: CAWAGTPDTQYF. As DNA, the CDR3 is TGTGCCTGGGCCGGGACACCAGATACGCAGTATTTT.

The chain uses TRBV27 and TRBJ1-2, with 8 positions matching TRBD1. This CDR3 has 15 residues. Per the germline V gene, CDR1 is MNHEY and CDR2 is SMNVEV (reference sequence). After removal of 4 bases from V and 4 bases from J, the junction contained 8 bases not matched to a gene. For the CDR3, the DNA is TGTGCCAGCAGTTCCTTCCAGGGGGCAACCTATGGCTACACCTTC. Translating gives CASSSFQGATYGYTF.

The chain joins TRBV11-2 to TRBJ2-6; a weak D match, TRBD2 (6 bases). CDR3 length: 18 residues. V was cut by 2 bases and J by 0 bases, with 14 bases left in between. Germline CDR1 SGHAT, CDR2 FQNNGV. The CDR3 protein is CASSLTQRASSGANVLTF. The CDR3 bases are TGTGCCAGCAGCTTAACTCAGCGGGCGAGCTCTGGGGCCAACGTCCTGACTTTC.

This clone was counted between two and nine times. The CDR3 DNA is TGCAGCGCTGCGAACTACGAGCAGTACTTC. It encodes CSAANYEQYF. The rearrangement joins TRBV29-1 to TRBJ2-7; D is unclear. V lost 7 bases and J 3 bases, leaving 7 bases between the germline ends. The CDR3 has 10 residues. In germline, CDR1 is SQVTM, CDR2 ANQGSEA.

The chain uses TRBV6-5 and TRBJ2-1; TRBD2 agrees at 8 bases. After removal of 5 bases from V and 9 bases from J, the junction contained 9 bases not matched to a gene. This CDR3 is built from 14 residues. In germline, CDR1 is MNHEY, CDR2 SVGAGI. This CDR3 reads CASSRSAGGGEQFF. CDR3 DNA sequence: TGTGCCAGCAGTCGCAGCGCGGGAGGCGGTGAGCAGTTCTTC.

The chain couples TRBV5-1 to TRBJ2-7; the match to TRBD2 covers 15 bases. Unmatched junction bases numbered 5, after V lost 0 bases and J lost 1 base. Germline values: CDR1 SGHRS, CDR2 YFSETQ. This CDR3 spans 18 amino acids. For the CDR3, the DNA is TGCGCCAGCAGCTTGGAAGGGACTAGCGGGAGGTCTTCCTACGAGCAGTACTTC. Encoded protein: CASSLEGTSGRSSYEQYF.

This clone came up once. This sequence joins TRBV2 and TRBJ2-3; 8 positions match TRBD2. The CDR3 covers 14 residues. Looked up from germline, CDR1 is SNHLY and CDR2 is FYNNEI. The trim removed 9 bases at V and 4 bases at J, leaving 9 bases unmatched. Written as DNA, the CDR3 is TGTGCCAGTCGGAGAGCGGGAGTGTCAGATACGCAGTATTTT. Encoded protein: CASRRAGVSDTQYF. The entire variable domain, with the rest obtained from reference TRBV2 and TRBJ2-3, is as follows: EPEVTQTPSHQVTQMGQEVILRCVPISNHLYFYWYRQILGQKVEFLVSFYNNEISEKSEIFDDQFSVERPDGSNFTLKIRSTKLEDSAMYFCASRRAGVSDTQYFGPGTRLTVL.

The chain uses TRBV18 and TRBJ1-6; 10 bases map to TRBD1. V was pared by 3 bases and J by 9 bases, with 5 bases of the junction left unmatched. There are 15 residues in the CDR3. Germline-derived CDR1 and CDR2 are KGHSH and LQKENI. Written as DNA, the CDR3 is TGTGCCAGCTCACCGACAGGGGGCAGGGGTTCACCCCTCCACTTT. Protein product: CASSPTGGRGSPLHF.

This clone was observed a handful of times. The chain joins TRBV28 to TRBJ1-5, with 7 bases identical to TRBD1. Germline V CDR1 and CDR2: MDHEN, SYDVKM. This CDR3 spans 15 amino acids. V shed 8 bases and J 0 bases; nucleotides not matched to a gene: 7. CDR3 in amino acids: CASCGQAYSNQPQHF. CDR3 sequence (DNA): TGTGCCAGCTGTGGACAGGCCTATAGCAATCAGCCCCAGCATTTT.

The rearrangement links TRBV28 to TRBJ2-1; 10 bases map to TRBD2. The CDR3 length is 16 residues. V gave up 6 bases and J gave up 4 bases; unmatched junction bases: 9. Germline lookup yields CDR1 MDHEN and CDR2 SYDVKM. The CDR3 loop reads CASSQSGRAPYNEQFF. Here the CDR3 DNA reads TGTGCCAGCAGCCAAAGCGGGAGGGCACCTTACAATGAGCAGTTCTTC.

This chain uses TRBV29-1 with TRBJ2-5, with 12 bases matching TRBD2. Looked up from germline, CDR1 is SQVTM and CDR2 is ANQGSEA. The trim removed 5 bases at V and 1 base at J, leaving 5 bases unmatched. This CDR3 region has 15 residues. The CDR3 DNA follows: TGCAGCGTTAAGACTAGCGGGAGTCCCCAAGAGACCCAGTACTTC. It is translated as CSVKTSGSPQETQYF.

This chain uses TRBV18 with TRBJ2-3; D is perhaps TRBD2 (5 bases). Trimming left V 5 bases short and J 2 bases short, with 14 bases between. The CDR3 sequence is 15 residues long. CDR1 and CDR2 from the germline V gene are KGHSH and LQKENI. The CDR3 DNA follows: TGTGCCAGCTCATTGGTGGGAGCGAACACAGATACGCAGTATTTT. Amino acids: CASSLVGANTDTQYF.

A remark on this clone: Different DNA sequences within this sample yield the same CDR3. The gene calls are TRBV6-1 and TRBJ1-1; possible D gene TRBD1, 5 bases. The ends were cut back, 6 bases at V and 1 base at J, with 12 bases in the middle. Germline loops: CDR1 MNHNS, CDR2 SASEGT. The CDR3 has 14 amino acids. The CDR3, as DNA: TGTGCCAGCAGGCGGGGCCGAGAGAACACTGAAGCTTTCTTT. Translation gives CASRRGRENTEAFF.